Included here is one TCR beta chain sequence, with context. These data come from a study of shared clonotypes between healthy human individuals. Data came from immunoSEQ multiplex PCR; TCRdb stores just in-frame clones and leaves some out. In the table there are some 1,600,000 clones, 98% of which are singletons. The length of the CDR3 is 18 residues. Germline loops: CDR1 LGHNA, CDR2 YNFKEQ. Trimming took 1 base from V and 4 from J, leaving 19 bases between them. Source material: naive CD4+ T cells sorted from blood. Subset described: CD45RA+ positively selected. The clonotype comes from a man aged 25-45 years in good health. The chain links TRBV4-2 to TRBJ2-2; tentatively, D is TRBD2 (6 bases). In DNA form, the CDR3 reads TGTGCCAGCAGCCAAGGACCCGGGCGGGATGGGAGCACCGGGGAGCTGTTTTTT. Translated, it gives CASSQGPGRDGSTGELFF.